This T cell receptor (beta chain) was retrieved from a study of blood T cell repertoires in COVID-19. Study in general: Sample material is recorded as cDNA or gDNA derived from T cells, B-cell-depleted T cells, or PBMCs.

V trimming: 6 bases; J trimming: 8 bases; junction bases outside the gene matches: 15. This CDR3 is built from 16 residues. CDR1 SEHNR and CDR2 FQNEAQ come from the germline V gene (reference sequence). Using immunoSEQ multiplex PCR, the repertoire was profiled, and TCRdb retains in-frame clones only, with some absent. The data contain about 270,000 clones, around 90% of them singletons. This receptor was obtained from a young woman who had recovered from COVID-19. The sequencing sample was made of PBMCs or T cells enriched from blood (not recorded which). The rearrangement uses TRBV7-9 and TRBJ1-4; 7 nucleotides match TRBD1. CDR3 bases: TGTGCCAGCAGTGTAAAGGAGGCAGGGGGAGGCGAAAAACTGTTTTTT. Amino acids: CASSVKEAGGGEKLFF.